Sequencing of this TCR beta chain was carried out in a study of cytomegalovirus exposure and HLA in healthy donors. Overall study findings and caveats: The study carried out a later analysis of TCR beta sequences. It associated under 20,000 of them with specific HLA alleles at a false discovery rate of 0.05. Per published reports, the classifier diagnosed cytomegalovirus status with high specificity and sensitivity.

Each of the donors was a healthy bone marrow donor. The germline gives CDR1 GTSNPN, CDR2 SVGIG (reference sequence). V trimming: 2 bases; J trimming: 7 bases; junction bases outside the gene matches: 12. The CDR3 has 16 residues. In regard to this clone: Its specificity is not known.

The study ran its PCR with 60 Vbeta and 13 Jbeta primers. Assay used: immunoSEQ multiplex PCR; TCRdb lists only in-frame clones, some missing. The table has around 110,000 clones, around 75% seen once. The receptor's source is a woman aged 18-29 years in good health and CMV-seronegative. The material sequenced was PBMCs. The chain has TRBV30 and TRBJ1-4; 8 bases map to TRBD1. The CDR3 reads CAWSKDRGGIGEKLFF. The CDR3 DNA is TGTGCCTGGAGTAAAGACAGGGGAGGAATAGGTGAAAAACTGTTTTTT.